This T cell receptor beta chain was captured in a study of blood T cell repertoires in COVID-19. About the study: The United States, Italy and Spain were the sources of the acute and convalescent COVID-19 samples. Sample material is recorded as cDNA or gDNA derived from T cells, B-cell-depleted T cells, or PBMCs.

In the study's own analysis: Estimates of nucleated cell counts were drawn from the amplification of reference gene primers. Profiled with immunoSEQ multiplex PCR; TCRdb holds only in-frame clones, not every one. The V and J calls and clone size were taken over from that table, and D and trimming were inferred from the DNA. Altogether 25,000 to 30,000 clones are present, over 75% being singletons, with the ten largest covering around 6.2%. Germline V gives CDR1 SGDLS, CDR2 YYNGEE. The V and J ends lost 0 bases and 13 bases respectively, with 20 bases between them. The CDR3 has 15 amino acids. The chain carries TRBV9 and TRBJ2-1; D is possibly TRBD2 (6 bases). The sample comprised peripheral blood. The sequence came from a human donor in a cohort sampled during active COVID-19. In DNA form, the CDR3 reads TGTGCCAGCAGCGTAGTGACTTCCCGGGACTCGATTCAGTTCTTC. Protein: CASSVVTSRDSIQFF.